Shown below are 15 T cell receptor beta chains from a single sample sequenced in a study of blood T cell repertoires in COVID-19. Produced via immunoSEQ multiplex PCR; TCRdb's table is partial and in-frame only. Here the sample spans under 200,000 clones, roughly 80% being singletons. Sequencing was done on a sample of peripheral blood. Receptors were obtained from a man aged 60-69 years with active or convalescent COVID-19.

This chain joins TRBV2 and TRBJ1-5; 7 nucleotides match TRBD1. There are 15 residues in the CDR3. With 5 bases clipped from V and 5 bases from J, the junction kept 9 bases outside the gene matches. Germline CDR1 SNHLY, CDR2 FYNNEI. The CDR3 is CASSFIAGTDQPQHF. The CDR3 DNA is TGTGCCAGCAGTTTCATCGCCGGGACAGATCAGCCCCAGCATTTT.

The chain links TRBV11-2 to TRBJ1-2, with D possibly being TRBD1 (6 bases). The germline V gene has CDR1 SGHAT and CDR2 FQNNGV. The CDR3 loop spans 14 amino acids. V lost 1 base and J 12 bases, leaving 18 bases between the germline ends. The CDR3 DNA follows: TGTGCCAGCAGCTTAGTACGGGGGGACCGACAGGACACCTTC. Translated, it gives CASSLVRGDRQDTF.

The rearrangement joins TRBV7-6 to TRBJ2-7; 12 positions match TRBD2. V lost 3 bases, J lost 0 bases, and 3 bases stayed unmatched. The V gene's germline CDR1 is SGHVS and CDR2 FNYEAQ. The CDR3 is 16 residues long. The CDR3 sequence is CASSLGLAGNSYEQYF. CDR3 sequence (DNA): TGTGCCAGCAGCTTGGGACTAGCGGGCAACTCCTACGAGCAGTACTTC.

J is TRBJ2-3 and V is TRBV12-3 or TRBV12-4; D call uncertain. The V end was cut by 6 bases, the J end by 2 bases, with 6 bases between. The CDR3 length is 12 residues. DNA of the CDR3: TGTGCCAGCAGCCTAAACACAGATACGCAGTATTTT. It specifies CASSLNTDTQYF.

The chain couples TRBV7-2 to TRBJ2-1, with 8 bases matching TRBD2. The germline V gene encodes CDR1 SGHTA and CDR2 FQGNSA. Trimming took 3 bases from V and 9 from J; bases not matched to a gene: 7. The CDR3 extends over 14 amino acids. CDR3 in amino acids: CASSLDSGIVEQFF. The DNA of the CDR3 is TGTGCCAGCAGCTTGGATAGCGGGATTGTTGAGCAGTTCTTC. Drawing the rest from reference TRBV7-2 and TRBJ2-1, the complete variable domain is GAGVSQSPSNKVTEKGKDVELRCDPISGHTALYWYRQSLGQGLEFLIYFQGNSAPDKSGLPSDRFSAERTGGSVSTLTIQRTQQEDSAVYLCASSLDSGIVEQFFGPGTRLTVL.

This clone was found once. The genes are TRBV3-1 (or the pseudogene TRBV3-2) and TRBJ2-1; TRBD1 aligns across 9 bases. The CDR3 is 16 amino acids. V lost 3 bases to trimming and J lost 7 bases; unmatched junction nucleotides: 10. Germline V gene data show CDR1 as LGHDT and CDR2 as YNNKEL (reference sequence). CDR3: CASSQSFGTGNNEQFF. The CDR3 DNA reads as TGTGCCAGCAGCCAGAGTTTCGGGACAGGGAATAATGAGCAGTTCTTC.

The chain has TRBV3-1 (or the pseudogene TRBV3-2) and TRBJ1-1, with D maybe TRBD1 (6 bases). Germline CDR1 and CDR2: LGHDT and YNNKEL (reference sequence). The CDR3 loop spans 16 amino acids. The V gene lost 2 bases and the J gene lost 1 base, with 14 bases spanning the gap. This CDR3 is CASSQPGQPRNTEAFF. CDR3 DNA sequence: TGTGCCAGCAGCCAACCCGGACAGCCGAGGAACACTGAAGCTTTCTTT.

The chain recombines TRBV11-2 with TRBJ2-5; maybe TRBD2 (5 bases). Germline CDR1 reads SGHAT; CDR2 reads FQNNGV. V dropped 2 bases and J dropped 0 bases, with 13 bases sitting between them. This CDR3 has 16 residues. The CDR3 reads CASSLTDSSHQETQYF. The DNA of the CDR3 is TGTGCCAGCAGCTTAACGGACTCGAGCCACCAAGAGACCCAGTACTTC.

The chain carries TRBV6-5 and TRBJ1-5; D gene ambiguous. The germline V gene encodes CDR1 MNHEY and CDR2 SVGAGI. The CDR3 length is 15 residues. The V end was cut by 6 bases, the J end by 0 bases, with 12 bases between. CDR3 residues: CASSRGGSSNQPQHF. As DNA, the CDR3 is TGTGCCAGCAGCCGTGGTGGCAGTAGCAATCAGCCCCAGCATTTT.

The chain combines TRBV4-1 with TRBJ2-1; a weak D match, TRBD1 (6 bases). Trimming removed 0 bases from V and 0 bases from J, with 9 bases in between. CDR1 and CDR2 (germline): MGHRA, YSYEKL. The CDR3 is 16 residues long. CDR3 protein: CASSQDRGSSYNEQFF. CDR3 nucleotides: TGCGCCAGCAGCCAAGACAGGGGTAGCTCCTACAATGAGCAGTTCTTC.

The rearrangement joins TRBV3-1 (or the pseudogene TRBV3-2) to TRBJ2-1, with 7 bases fitting TRBD2. The V gene's germline CDR1 is LGHDT and CDR2 YNNKEL (reference sequence). V dropped 3 bases and J dropped 2; count of bases not matched to a gene: 4. The CDR3 length is 15 residues. For the CDR3, the DNA is TGTGCCAGCAGCCACCGGGCGGGAGCCTACAATGAGCAGTTCTTC. Its translation: CASSHRAGAYNEQFF.

The chain carries TRBV9 and TRBJ1-1; 9 bases map to TRBD1. J gave up 5 bases and V 3 bases, and 8 bases lay outside the gene matches. This CDR3 contains 15 residues. Germline V gene lookup returns CDR1 SGDLS and CDR2 YYNGEE. CDR3 amino acids: CASSAGGTGTTEAFF. The CDR3 region has the DNA TGTGCCAGCAGCGCGGGGGGGACAGGGACGACTGAAGCTTTCTTT.

The V call is TRBV27, the J call TRBJ1-1; D remains unclear. Trimming pared 4 bases from V and 0 bases from J, leaving 6 bases between. CDR1 and CDR2 from the germline V gene are MNHEY and SMNVEV (reference sequence). The CDR3 runs 13 residues. The CDR3 DNA sequence: TGTGCCAGCAGTTCGGGGATGAACACTGAAGCTTTCTTT. This encodes CASSSGMNTEAFF.

The chain carries TRBV19 and TRBJ2-6; no clear D gene. CDR1 is LNHDA and CDR2 is SQIVND in the germline V gene (reference sequence). The CDR3 loop spans 17 amino acids. V lost 1 base and J lost 0, with 10 bases in between. For the CDR3, the DNA is TGTGCCAGTAGTATAGGAATACAGTCCTCTGGGGCCAACGTCCTGACTTTC. Residues: CASSIGIQSSGANVLTF.

Regarding this clone: The identical CDR3 is also encoded by other nucleotide sequences in the sample. The genes are TRBV5-1 and TRBJ1-2, with 7 bases matching TRBD1. J was trimmed by 4 bases and V by 0 bases; bases with no gene match: 3. Germline V gene lookup returns CDR1 SGHRS and CDR2 YFSETQ. CDR3 size: 14 residues. The CDR3 reads CASSLGQGGYGYTF. The DNA for the CDR3 is TGCGCCAGCAGCTTGGGACAGGGAGGCTATGGCTACACCTTC.